This TCR beta chain derives from a study of stem cell transplantation in POMP-related autoinflammatory disease. Study-wide background: The study hypothesized thymoproteasome defects skew the TRB repertoire via impaired CD8+ selection. Study-wide results and caveats: In patients with PRAID, every analyzed T-cell subset tended to show lower diversity and higher clonality. Patients with PRAID showed a restricted number of unique TRB V-J gene pairings.

Sequencing was performed with immunoSEQ multiplex PCR; in TCRdb, only in-frame clones are kept and a portion is missing. Of about 11,000 clones in the sample, around nine tenths were seen once. As to this clone: Its matching antigen is unknown.

Prominent immunodeficiency with autoinflammation defined PRAID. The sequencing used CD8+ T cells from PBMCs, collected before stem cell transplantation. This TCR derives from a human donor with POMP-related autoinflammation and immune dysregulation (PRAID).

CDR3 DNA sequence: TGTGCCAGCAGTTCTCCCCAGGGCGGTTCGGATACGCAGTATTTT. Translation gives CASSSPQGGSDTQYF. This chain connects TRBV27 to TRBJ2-3, with a weak D call TRBD1 (5 bases). Per the germline V gene, CDR1 is MNHEY and CDR2 is SMNVEV (reference sequence). V was shortened by 4 bases and J by 6 bases, with 17 bases between the two germline ends. This CDR3 contains 15 residues.